Below, 24 T cell receptor beta chains from the same sample are listed, as sequenced in a study of neurological immune-mediated disorders. TCRdb reanalysed the 5' RACE reads using MiXCR and keeps one entry per CDR3 protein. The repertoire holds about 38,000 distinct CDR3 sequences, more than 4.5% seen once, with 7% to 9.5% in the top ten. The sample consisted of CD4+ T cells from blood. These receptors were obtained from a man younger than 35 in good health.

This clonotype was seen at least ten times. This chain links TRBV29-1 with TRBJ1-1, with D perhaps TRBD1 (5 bases). The CDR3 has 13 amino acids. Germline V gene lookup returns CDR1 SQVTM and CDR2 ANQGSEA. Trimming took off 8 bases at V and 0 bases at J, with 13 bases between the two ends. The CDR3 loop is CSTETDMNTEAFF. CDR3 coding DNA: TGCAGCACCGAGACAGACATGAACACTGAAGCTTTCTTT.

This clonotype was found many times. The chain's CDR3 is CSAPTGLKETQYF. DNA for the CDR3: TGCAGCGCCCCGACAGGGCTAAAAGAGACCCAGTACTTC. The chain links TRBV29-1 to TRBJ2-5; 7 bases fit TRBD1. The CDR3 has 13 amino acids. J gave up 3 bases and V 7 bases, and 8 bases lay outside the gene matches. Germline V lookup: CDR1 SQVTM, CDR2 ANQGSEA.

This clonotype was recorded many times. The chain uses TRBV20-1 and TRBJ2-1; either TRBD1 or TRBD2 may fit D (5 bases each). CDR3 length: 13 residues. With 4 bases removed from V and 5 bases from J, the gap between germline ends came to 12 bases. Per germline, CDR1 DFQATT and CDR2 SNEGSKA (reference sequence). CDR3 nucleotides: TGCAGTGCTATCAGGGACCGGCACAATGAGCAGTTCTTC. Its translation is CSAIRDRHNEQFF.

V usage is TRBV6-1 and J usage is TRBJ1-1; tentative D call: TRBD1 (5 bases). The germline gives CDR1 MNHNS, CDR2 SASEGT. Trimming stripped 10 bases from V and 4 bases from J, with 22 bases between. This CDR3 contains 15 residues. The CDR3 nucleotides read TGTGCCACCACTTTCGAGGATAGGGGTGCCACTGAAGCTTTCTTT. Its protein is CATTFEDRGATEAFF.

This clonotype was seen many times. One base away lies a much larger clone, so this may be a sequencing read error. The rearrangement joins TRBV7-2 to TRBJ1-5, with a possible D match to TRBD1 (6 bases). Trimming stripped 2 bases from V and 0 bases from J, with 11 bases between. The CDR3 totals 16 residues. Germline assignment: CDR1 SGHTA and CDR2 FQGNSA. The CDR3 region is CASSLRGGDSNQPQHF. The CDR3 DNA is TGTGCCAGCAGCTTAAGGGGGGGGGATAGCAATCAGCCCCAGCATTTT. Variable domain in full (rest from reference TRBV7-2 and TRBJ1-5): GAGVSQSPSNKVTEKGKDVELRCDPISGHTALYWYRQSLGQGLEFLIYFQGNSAPDKSGLPSDRFSAERTGGSVSTLTIQRTQQEDSAVYLCASSLRGGDSNQPQHFGDGTRLSIL.

This clonotype was counted at least ten times. The CDR3 loop is CASSPTPNPTDTQYF. The CDR3 DNA reads as TGCGCCAGCAGCCCTACACCAAACCCCACAGATACGCAGTATTTT. The J gene is TRBJ2-3, the V gene TRBV5-1; no firm D call. V was trimmed by 4 bases and J by 2 bases, leaving 14 bases between them. The CDR3 runs to 15 residues. Germline CDR1 SGHRS, CDR2 YFSETQ.

There are many counts of this clonotype. This CDR3 is CASSPLGNRGLLNTEAFF. The CDR3 nucleotides are TGCGCCAGCAGCCCCCTGGGGAACAGGGGGCTCCTGAACACTGAAGCTTTCTTT. The V call is TRBV5-1, the J call TRBJ1-1; 9 bases are a match to TRBD1. Germline lookup yields CDR1 SGHRS and CDR2 YFSETQ. CDR3 length equals 18 residues. V lost 4 bases and J lost 0; bases outside the gene matches: 13.

This clonotype was observed many times. The V and J genes are TRBV29-1 and TRBJ2-3, with 7 bases fitting TRBD2. Germline trimming cut 3 bases from V and 4 bases from J; bases unmatched to any gene: 10. The CDR3 is 15 residues long. Germline V gives CDR1 SQVTM, CDR2 ANQGSEA. The CDR3 nucleotides read TGCAGCGTTGATTTGAGACTAGCATCAGCAGATACGCAGTATTTT. Translating it yields CSVDLRLASADTQYF.

This clonotype was picked up many times. As DNA, the CDR3 is TGCAGTGCTAGCCTCGCGGGGCGGGCTAATACTGGCTACACCTTC. This sequence encodes CSASLAGRANTGYTF. The V gene is TRBV20-1, the J gene TRBJ1-2; D may be TRBD1 (5 bases). V was pared by 3 bases and J by 7 bases, with 21 bases between. Looked up from germline, CDR1 is DFQATT and CDR2 is SNEGSKA (reference sequence). The CDR3 length is 15 residues.

This clonotype was seen at least ten times. V gene TRBV28 combines with J gene TRBJ2-7, with 7 bases identical to TRBD1. The CDR3 runs 14 residues. The ends lost 5 bases at V and 5 bases at J; junction bases unmatched: 9. CDR1 is MDHEN and CDR2 is SYDVKM in the germline V gene. The CDR3 here is CASSDGQALNEQYF. The CDR3 coding sequence is TGTGCCAGCAGTGACGGACAGGCATTGAACGAGCAGTACTTC.

This clonotype was picked up many times. This chain links TRBV10-3 with TRBJ1-1; D possibly corresponds to TRBD1 (6 bases). V lost 10 bases to trimming and J lost 4 bases, with 22 bases between them. The CDR3 consists of 15 residues. Germline values: CDR1 ENHRY, CDR2 SYGVKD. CDR3 in DNA: TGTGCCAGTAGCAGCGGGCAAACGGGGGCCACTGAAGCTTTCTTT. Translating gives CASSSGQTGATEAFF.

This clonotype was detected ten times or more. The chain is built from TRBV9 and TRBJ2-7; 8 bases map to TRBD1. The CDR3 runs 15 residues. CDR1 SGDLS and CDR2 YYNGEE come from the germline V gene. The junction had 4 bases not matched to a gene; V was cut back by 0 bases and J by 2 bases. For the CDR3, the DNA is TGTGCCAGCAGCGTAGCGGCGGGACAGGCCTACGAGCAGTACTTC. This gives the protein CASSVAAGQAYEQYF.

This clonotype has a count of ten or more. This chain joins TRBV20-1 and TRBJ1-5; TRBD1 agrees at 10 bases. CDR3 length: 14 residues. CDR1 and CDR2 (germline): DFQATT, SNEGSKA (reference sequence). Germline trimming cut 0 bases from V and 12 bases from J; bases unmatched to any gene: 8. DNA of the CDR3: TGCAGTGCTAGAGAGGAAGCGGGACAGGGGAACCAGCATTTT. This sequence encodes CSAREEAGQGNQHF.

This clonotype was observed many times. One end of the junction does not line up with germline, which may come from a read error. The chain uses TRBV7-2 and TRBJ2-7; D remains unclear. The CDR3 contains 11 residues. Germline loops: CDR1 SGHTA, CDR2 FQGNSA. The CDR3 sequence is CASSPRFEQHF. In DNA form, the CDR3 reads TGTGCCAGCAGTCCCCGGTTCGAGCAGCACTTC.

Ten or more counts support this clonotype. J is TRBJ2-7 and V is TRBV20-1; 7 bases are a match to TRBD1. The CDR3 covers 12 residues. The J segment lost 1 base and the V segment lost 3 bases, leaving 0 bases of the junction unmatched. The germline V gene has CDR1 DFQATT and CDR2 SNEGSKA (reference sequence). The CDR3 sequence: CSARTGSYEQYF. The CDR3 DNA reads TGCAGTGCTAGGACAGGGTCCTACGAGCAGTACTTC.

This clonotype was observed at least ten times. V and J are TRBV20-1 and TRBJ2-1; 8 positions agree with TRBD1. V trimming: 0 bases; J trimming: 4 bases; junction bases outside the gene matches: 8. Germline CDR1 DFQATT, CDR2 SNEGSKA (reference sequence). The CDR3 runs 16 residues. The CDR3 nucleotides are TGCAGTGCTAGAGATCAAGGTGGGGACAGGTACAATGAGCAGTTCTTC. It encodes CSARDQGGDRYNEQFF.

This clonotype is classed as medium-sized. The V call is TRBV20-1, the J call TRBJ1-3; TRBD1 agrees at 7 bases. Germline CDR1 DFQATT, CDR2 SNEGSKA (reference sequence). The CDR3 has 12 amino acids. The CDR3 DNA reads TGCAGCCTGAGGACAGGCGGAAACACCATATATTTT. Translating it yields CSLRTGGNTIYF.

This clonotype has ten or more counts. The V gene is TRBV20-1, the J gene TRBJ2-7, with no clear D. Per the germline V gene, CDR1 is DFQATT and CDR2 is SNEGSKA (reference sequence). V lost 4 bases and J 1 base, leaving 14 bases between the germline ends. This CDR3 has 14 residues. This CDR3 reads CSAIVPGLSYEQYF. The CDR3 DNA is TGCAGTGCTATCGTGCCCGGCCTATCCTACGAGCAGTACTTC.

The sample holds many counts of this clonotype. The rearrangement uses TRBV5-1 and TRBJ1-5, with a possible D match to TRBD1 (5 bases). Germline V CDR1 and CDR2: SGHRS, YFSETQ. V was pared by 4 bases and J by 0 bases, with 17 bases between. CDR3 length: 17 amino acids. This chain's CDR3 is CASSPGAGGFSNQPQHF. CDR3 nucleotide sequence: TGCGCCAGCAGCCCCGGGGCGGGGGGATTTAGCAATCAGCCCCAGCATTTT.

This clonotype was observed many times. The chain couples TRBV12-3 or TRBV12-4 to TRBJ2-2; unclear D gene. V dropped 6 bases and J dropped 6 bases, with 8 bases sitting between them. CDR3 length: 12 residues. The CDR3 nucleotides are TGTGCCAGCAGGCTCGAGGCCGGGGAGCTGTTTTTT. As protein: CASRLEAGELFF.

This clonotype is categorized as medium-sized. J is TRBJ2-5 and V is TRBV20-1; 11 nucleotides match TRBD2. With 3 bases clipped from V and 2 bases from J, the junction kept 8 bases outside the gene matches. The CDR3 loop spans 16 amino acids. Germline V gene sequence: CDR1 DFQATT, CDR2 SNEGSKA (reference sequence). This CDR3 is CSASPILAGVQETQYF. The CDR3 coding sequence is TGCAGTGCTAGCCCGATACTAGCGGGGGTTCAAGAGACCCAGTACTTC.

This clonotype was recorded at least ten times. The V gene is TRBV7-2, the J gene TRBJ2-5; weak D call: TRBD2 (6 bases). Germline V gives CDR1 SGHTA, CDR2 FQGNSA. The CDR3 extends over 17 amino acids. The ends were cut back, 0 bases at V and 4 bases at J, with 18 bases in the middle. CDR3 in amino acids: CASSLASGLAPSETQYF. CDR3 in DNA: TGTGCCAGCAGCTTAGCCTCGGGACTTGCTCCCTCAGAGACCCAGTACTTC.

This clonotype was recorded many times. The chain joins TRBV5-1 to TRBJ1-5, with D uncertain. Germline loops: CDR1 SGHRS, CDR2 YFSETQ. Between the trimmed V and J ends, which lost 0 bases and 8 bases, there was a span of 15 bases. The CDR3 totals 15 residues. The CDR3 spells CASSLGSGVLEPQHF. CDR3 in DNA: TGCGCCAGCAGCTTGGGTTCCGGGGTTCTGGAGCCCCAGCATTTT.

The chain uses TRBV18 and TRBJ1-4, with D hard to call. The CDR3 extends over 15 amino acids. Trimming pared 3 bases from V and 6 bases from J, leaving 14 bases between. Germline lookup yields CDR1 KGHSH and CDR2 LQKENI. CDR3 in amino acids: CASSPMDLTYEKLFF. The CDR3 nucleotides are TGTGCCAGCTCACCGATGGACCTCACTTATGAAAAACTGTTTTTT.